This entry lists 24 T cell receptor beta chains sequenced from one sample in a study of T-cell reconstitution after alpha-beta-depleted transplantation in children (dated by TCRdb to about 2016). Library creation used PCR. The run used an Illumina HiSeq 2500. TCR libraries were prepared with molecular barcoding, using unique molecular identifiers to normalize TCRbeta repertoire quantification. TCRdb reanalyzed the raw reads on its own, using fastp at Q25 for trimming and MiXCR for clone calling, and kept in-frame beta chains. Each entry is one CDR3 protein sequence, shown with its most common DNA and genes. The sample table shows approximately 980,000 distinct CDR3 sequences, and about 29% are seen once. More than 25% of the sample rests with the top ten. Sample treatment or condition, as interpreted from the label and publication: allogeneic hematopoietic cell transplantation with graft depleted of TCRalphabeta T cells and CD19 B cells.

The sample consisted of PBMCs, mostly from graft donor cells, taken 360 days after TCRalphabeta/CD19-depleted stem cell transplant. The receptor set was obtained from a boy less than two years old who had a stem cell transplant for SCID, so the T cells may come from the graft donor.

The chain has TRBV20-1 and TRBJ2-1, with 8 bases that match TRBD1. This CDR3 comprises 14 residues. Germline assignment: CDR1 DFQATT and CDR2 SNEGSKA (reference sequence). Trimming took 6 bases from V and 8 from J; bases not matched to a gene: 12. CDR3 bases: TGCAGTGCCACCTGGGACAGGAGATTCGATGAGCAGTTCTTC. Its protein product is CSATWDRRFDEQFF.

This clonotype has a handful of counts. This chain uses TRBV7-9 with TRBJ2-5; TRBD1 might be the D (6 bases). Germline values: CDR1 SEHNR, CDR2 FQNEAQ (reference sequence). This CDR3 has 15 residues. Trimming pared 3 bases from V and 2 bases from J, leaving 13 bases between. CDR3 sequence (DNA): TGTGCCAGCAGCTTCCGGACAGTCTTACAAGAGACCCAGTACTTC. Protein sequence: CASSFRTVLQETQYF. The complete variable domain, with remaining parts taken from reference TRBV7-9 and TRBJ2-5, reads DTGVSQNPRHKITKRGQNVTFRCDPISEHNRLYWYRQTLGQGPEFLTYFQNEAQLEKSRLLSDRFSAERPKGSFSTLEIQRTEQGDSAMYLCASSFRTVLQETQYFGPGTRLLVL.

This chain joins TRBV20-1 and TRBJ2-3, with 9 nucleotides matching TRBD2. Germline V CDR1 and CDR2: DFQATT, SNEGSKA (reference sequence). The CDR3 has 16 amino acids. Germline trimming cut 1 base from V and 1 base from J; bases unmatched to any gene: 6. Here the CDR3 DNA reads TGCAGTGCTAGAGCTCTGAGACTAGCGGGCACAGATACGCAGTATTTT. Its translation: CSARALRLAGTDTQYF.

The count of this clonotype is one. This rearrangement joins TRBV9 to TRBJ2-7, with D unresolved. V was shortened by 3 bases and J by 3 bases, with 13 bases between the two germline ends. Germline V gives CDR1 SGDLS, CDR2 YYNGEE. The CDR3 is 14 residues long. CDR3 DNA: TGTGCCAGCAGCGCGGGCCCCTCAATCTACGAGCAGTACTTC. Translating gives CASSAGPSIYEQYF.

This clonotype came up a few times. The gene calls are TRBV7-2 and TRBJ2-1; TRBD2 aligns across 7 bases. The germline gives CDR1 SGHTA, CDR2 FQGNSA. The CDR3 loop spans 15 amino acids. V gave up 5 bases and J gave up 8 bases; unmatched junction bases: 12. DNA of the CDR3: TGTGCCAGCAGCCGTGGGGGGGGACTAAGCTATGAGCAGTTCTTC. It codes for CASSRGGGLSYEQFF.

This clonotype was picked up a small number of times. The chain employs TRBV4-2 and TRBJ2-7; D unclear. This CDR3 has 14 amino acids. With 0 bases removed from V and 6 bases from J, the gap between germline ends came to 12 bases. The germline gives CDR1 LGHNA, CDR2 YNFKEQ. CDR3 nucleotide sequence: TGTGCCAGCAGCCAAGATGGGGTATCCGGCGAGCAGTACTTC. Translated, it gives CASSQDGVSGEQYF.

This clonotype was detected a few times. The chain couples TRBV10-3 to TRBJ2-1; 9 nucleotides agree with TRBD2. The CDR3 spans 14 residues. Losses at the gene ends were 3 bases for V and 15 bases for J; bases not matched to a gene: 12. Germline values: CDR1 ENHRY, CDR2 SYGVKD. CDR3 residues: CAISDPGLAPARFF. CDR3 coding DNA: TGTGCCATCAGTGATCCGGGACTAGCCCCAGCGCGGTTCTTC.

This clonotype was picked up a small number of times. The J gene is TRBJ2-1, the V gene TRBV14; D remains unclear. Per germline, CDR1 SGHDN and CDR2 FVKESK. Trimming took 3 bases from V and 4 from J, leaving 7 bases between them. The CDR3 totals 13 residues. The CDR3 spells CASSQWEYNEQFF. CDR3 DNA sequence: TGTGCCAGCAGCCAGTGGGAATACAATGAGCAGTTCTTC. The variable domain in full, with the rest retrieved from reference TRBV14 and TRBJ2-1, is EAGVTQFPSHSVIEKGQTVTLRCDPISGHDNLYWYRRVMGKEIKFLLHFVKESKQDESGMPNNRFLAERTGGTYSTLKVQPAELEDSGVYFCASSQWEYNEQFFGPGTRLTVL.

V usage is TRBV7-8 and J usage is TRBJ2-3; TRBD1 or TRBD2 may be the D gene (5 bases each). The CDR3 spans 14 residues. Germline CDR1 SGHVS, CDR2 FQNEAQ. The V end lost 3 bases, the J end lost 4 bases, and 11 bases lay between the germline ends. CDR3 bases: TGTGCCAGCAGCTTGCTTGAGGGGCCAGATACGCAGTATTTT. This codes for CASSLLEGPDTQYF.

The rearrangement joins TRBV27 to TRBJ2-3; 7 bases fit TRBD2. Germline V gives CDR1 MNHEY, CDR2 SMNVEV (reference sequence). V shed 5 bases and J 2 bases; nucleotides not matched to a gene: 10. This CDR3 comprises 16 residues. The CDR3 nucleotides read TGTGCCAGCAGTCCCTCGGCGGGGGAGCACACAGATACGCAGTATTTT. Its protein is CASSPSAGEHTDTQYF.

This clonotype has at least ten counts. The V gene is TRBV20-1, the J gene TRBJ2-1; D not resolved. This CDR3 contains 14 residues. Germline loops: CDR1 DFQATT, CDR2 SNEGSKA (reference sequence). Deletions cut 0 bases from V and 3 bases from J, with 9 bases between. CDR3 in DNA: TGCAGTGCTAGAGAACGTAAATACTACAATGAGCAGTTCTTC. It yields the protein CSARERKYYNEQFF.

V and J are TRBV27 and TRBJ2-7, with D possibly TRBD2 on 5 matching bases. Trimming removed 4 bases at V and 2 bases at J, with 15 bases between. CDR1 MNHEY and CDR2 SMNVEV come from the germline V gene (reference sequence). The CDR3 consists of 15 residues. This CDR3 reads CASSWSSSLTYEQYF. The CDR3, as DNA: TGTGCCAGCAGTTGGTCGTCTAGCCTGACCTACGAGCAGTACTTC.

V gene TRBV2 combines with J gene TRBJ1-2, with D perhaps matching TRBD1 (5 bases). Germline loops: CDR1 SNHLY, CDR2 FYNNEI. V lost 3 bases to trimming and J lost 5 bases, with 10 bases between them. The CDR3 loop spans 13 amino acids. The CDR3 here is CASSERGPYGYTF. CDR3 bases: TGTGCCAGCAGTGAGAGGGGACCTTATGGCTACACCTTC.

This clonotype has more than one count but fewer than ten. The V and J genes are TRBV24-1 and TRBJ2-3, with 11 bases fitting TRBD2. Looked up from germline, CDR1 is KGHDR and CDR2 is SFDVKD. J lost 5 bases, V lost 4 bases, and 7 bases had no gene match. This CDR3 comprises 16 residues. This CDR3 is CATSDNSGGAGDTQYF. CDR3 in DNA: TGTGCCACCAGTGACAATAGCGGGGGGGCCGGAGATACGCAGTATTTT.

The chain recombines TRBV12-3 or TRBV12-4 with TRBJ2-2; maybe TRBD1 (5 bases). The CDR3 is made up of 14 amino acids. Trimming removed 3 bases from V and 3 bases from J, with 8 bases in between. The CDR3 bases are TGTGCCAGCAGTTTGACAGATTACACCGGGGAGCTGTTTTTT. It translates to CASSLTDYTGELFF.

The chain is built from TRBV20-1 and TRBJ1-6; D gene ambiguous. Trimming took off 4 bases at V and 7 bases at J, with 11 bases between the two ends. Germline values: CDR1 DFQATT, CDR2 SNEGSKA (reference sequence). The CDR3 totals 13 residues. The CDR3 region has the DNA TGCAGTGCTACCGGACGGGAAAATTCACCCCTCCACTTT. This sequence encodes CSATGRENSPLHF.

A single count supports this clonotype. V gene TRBV5-1 combines with J gene TRBJ2-5; 9 bases match TRBD2. Germline-derived CDR1 and CDR2 are SGHRS and YFSETQ. J lost 5 bases, V lost 3 bases, and 5 bases had no gene match. This CDR3 spans 14 amino acids. CDR3 sequence reads: CASSSGLASETQYF. CDR3 DNA sequence: TGCGCCAGCAGCTCGGGACTAGCTAGTGAGACCCAGTACTTC.

This clonotype showed up just a few times. The V and J genes are TRBV12-3 or TRBV12-4 and TRBJ2-1; perhaps D is TRBD1 or TRBD2 (6 bases each). This CDR3 has 15 amino acids. The V and J ends lost 1 base and 6 bases respectively, with 13 bases between them. CDR3 coding DNA: TGTGCCAGCAGTTTAGGGGGGGCGGCGAGCAATGAGCAGTTCTTC. It yields the protein CASSLGGAASNEQFF.

V is TRBV12-3 or TRBV12-4 and J is TRBJ1-2; D is perhaps TRBD1 (6 bases). The CDR3 totals 14 residues. V was pared by 6 bases and J by 4 bases, with 15 bases between. CDR3 region: CASSVEGESYGYTF. Here the CDR3 DNA reads TGTGCCAGCAGCGTCGAGGGGGAGAGCTATGGCTACACCTTC.

This clonotype was picked up a small number of times. This chain joins TRBV7-2 and TRBJ1-6; the D gene is possibly TRBD1 (5 bases). The CDR3 has 15 amino acids. Germline V gives CDR1 SGHTA, CDR2 FQGNSA. The ends were cut back, 2 bases at V and 4 bases at J, with 9 bases in the middle. The CDR3, as DNA: TGTGCCAGCAGCTTACCTGGACAATATAATTCACCCCTCCACTTT. Its protein product is CASSLPGQYNSPLHF.

The chain links TRBV7-8 to TRBJ1-4; a possible D gene is TRBD1 (6 bases). Germline assignment: CDR1 SGHVS and CDR2 FQNEAQ. Trimming took 5 bases from V and 2 from J, leaving 12 bases between them. The CDR3 has 15 amino acids. CDR3 region: CASSPNRVTNEKLFF. CDR3 DNA: TGTGCCAGCAGCCCTAACAGGGTGACTAATGAAAAACTGTTTTTT.

The chain combines TRBV6-5 with TRBJ2-1; a weak D match, TRBD1 (5 bases). Germline CDR1 is MNHEY and CDR2 is SVGAGI. The CDR3 extends over 17 amino acids. The ends were cut back, 4 bases at V and 5 bases at J, with 21 bases in the middle. The chain's CDR3 is CASSSEDQGLGHNEQFF. The CDR3 DNA reads as TGTGCCAGCAGTTCCGAAGATCAGGGATTAGGGCACAATGAGCAGTTCTTC.

The chain joins TRBV20-1 to TRBJ1-4, with 7 bases matching TRBD1. CDR1 and CDR2 from the germline V gene are DFQATT and SNEGSKA (reference sequence). This CDR3 spans 12 amino acids. CDR3 sequence reads: CIIPQGDEKLFF. The CDR3 DNA reads as TGCATTATCCCTCAGGGGGATGAAAAACTGTTTTTT.

This chain connects TRBV2 to TRBJ2-7; TRBD1 matches 8 bases. The CDR3 has 15 residues. V gave up 1 base and J gave up 3 bases; unmatched junction bases: 5. In germline, CDR1 is SNHLY, CDR2 FYNNEI. The DNA of the CDR3 is TGTGCCAGCAGTGAAGGGGCAGGGGGCCTCTACGAGCAGTACTTC. Protein product: CASSEGAGGLYEQYF.